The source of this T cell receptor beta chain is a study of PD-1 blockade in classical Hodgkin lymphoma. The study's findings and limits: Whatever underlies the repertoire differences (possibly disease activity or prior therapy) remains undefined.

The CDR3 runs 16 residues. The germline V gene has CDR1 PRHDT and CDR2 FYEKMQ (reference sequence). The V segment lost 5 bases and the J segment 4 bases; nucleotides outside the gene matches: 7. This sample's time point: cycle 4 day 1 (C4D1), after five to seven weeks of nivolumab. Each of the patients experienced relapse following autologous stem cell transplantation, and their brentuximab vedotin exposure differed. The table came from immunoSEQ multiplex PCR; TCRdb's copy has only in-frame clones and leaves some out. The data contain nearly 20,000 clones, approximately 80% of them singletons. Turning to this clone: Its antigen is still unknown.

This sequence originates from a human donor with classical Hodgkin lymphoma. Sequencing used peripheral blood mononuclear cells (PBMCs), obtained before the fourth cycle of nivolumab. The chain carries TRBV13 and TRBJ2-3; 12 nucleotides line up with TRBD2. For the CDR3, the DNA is TGTGCCAGCAGCCTAAGACTAGCGGGAGTACCAGATACGCAGTATTTT. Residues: CASSLRLAGVPDTQYF. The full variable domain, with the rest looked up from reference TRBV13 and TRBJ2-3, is AAGVIQSPRHLIKEKRETATLKCYPIPRHDTVYWYQQGPGQDPQFLISFYEKMQSDKGSIPDRFSAQQFSDYHSELNMSSLELGDSALYFCASSLRLAGVPDTQYFGPGTRLTVL.